This record looks at one T cell receptor (beta chain) sequence and its context. Germline values: CDR1 KGHDR, CDR2 SFDVKD. With V trimmed by 10 bases and J by 3 bases, 3 bases remained unmatched. This CDR3 contains 12 residues. This sample was included in a study of blood T cell repertoires in COVID-19. Overall study context: Italy, Spain and the United States were the sources of the convalescent and acute COVID-19 samples. Sources were T cells, B-cell-depleted T cells, or PBMCs; the material itself was cDNA or gDNA.

The data were produced by immunoSEQ multiplex PCR, yet TCRdb's version contains in-frame clones alone and is incomplete. The sample includes tens of thousands of clones, more than 85% of them seen just once. This TCR came from a man between 60 and 75 years old with acute or convalescent COVID-19. The sequencing sample was made of peripheral blood. This sequence joins TRBV24-1 and TRBJ2-7, with TRBD1 identical over 9 bases. The DNA of the CDR3 is TGTGCCACTCCGGGACAGGGCTACGAGCAGTACTTC. It yields the protein CATPGQGYEQYF.